This TCR beta chain was recovered during a study of blood T cell repertoires in COVID-19. On the study more broadly: Acute and convalescent COVID-19 samples came from the United States, Italy and Spain.

Measured with immunoSEQ multiplex PCR; TCRdb has only the in-frame clones, and not every one. The data show more than 350,000 clones, with approximately 89% seen just once and roughly 10% held by the top ten. V trimming: 4 bases; J trimming: 5 bases; junction bases outside the gene matches: 5. The CDR3 contains 13 residues. Germline assignment: CDR1 SGHNT and CDR2 YYREEE (reference sequence). The sequence derives from a woman younger than 45 with COVID-19, enrolled during active disease. The chain links TRBV5-4 to TRBJ2-7; 8 bases agree with TRBD1. The specimen was peripheral blood. The CDR3 loop is CASSPRTGNEQYF. CDR3 nucleotide sequence: TGTGCCAGCAGCCCCCGGACAGGGAACGAGCAGTACTTC.